This TCR beta chain derives from a study of circulating CD8 cells and anti-PD-1 response in melanoma. The study's findings and limits: Clonotype sharing was highest between DPOS and TIGIT subsets. PD-1 and DPOS subsets showed similar, higher clonality than DNEG.

Germline-derived CDR1 and CDR2 are MGHRA and YSYEKL. The CDR3 loop spans 16 amino acids. V gave up 1 base and J gave up 0 bases, with 13 bases separating them. By share of the sample, this clonotype is medium-sized. Its antigen is still unknown. Sorting of live CD3+CD8+TCRalphabeta+ cells by PD-1 and/or TIGIT gave four subsets. Using around 15 ng of total RNA, TCR libraries were made with the QIAseq Immune Repertoire TCR panel. MiXCR was run by TCRdb on the reads, yielding one entry per CDR3 protein. The sample records a few hundred distinct CDR3 sequences, about 9.1% being singletons. The specimen was CD8+ T cells from PBMCs, collected at baseline or after one month of anti-PD-1 therapy (not recorded which). This sequence originates from a human donor with melanoma. V and J are TRBV4-1 and TRBJ2-7; either TRBD1 or TRBD2 may fit D (6 bases each). The DNA of the CDR3 is TGCGCCAGCAGCCAAGCGGAGGGGGGAGTCTCCTACGAGCAGTACTTC. Translating gives CASSQAEGGVSYEQYF.